This T cell receptor beta chain was found in a study of blood T cell repertoires in COVID-19. This table comes from immunoSEQ multiplex PCR, and its TCRdb copy is limited to in-frame clones, with some not included. The data hold 85,000 to 120,000 clones, with roughly four fifths observed a single time. Germline V gene data show CDR1 as SNHLY and CDR2 as FYNNEI. The CDR3 contains 14 residues. V shed 3 bases and J shed 10 bases, with 13 bases lying between them. V usage is TRBV2 and J usage is TRBJ1-6; D is unclear. The clonotype was recovered from a man between 35 and 55 years old with active or convalescent COVID-19. Sequencing was carried out using peripheral blood. CDR3 sequence reads: CASSEPQVGSPLHF. The CDR3 bases are TGTGCCAGCAGTGAGCCCCAGGTAGGCTCACCCCTCCACTTT.